Listed here are 2 T cell receptor beta chains from one sample, sequenced in a study of OX40 agonist ivuxolimab in advanced cancers. Measured with immunoSEQ multiplex PCR; TCRdb has only the in-frame clones, and not every one. The sample contains about 95,000 clones, approximately 92% of which appear only once. The sample in question was CD4+ or CD8+ T cells sorted from blood, obtained in a trial of the OX40 agonist ivuxolimab. The receptors come from an adult with an advanced solid tumor such as melanoma, head and neck, liver or kidney cancer.

The chain couples TRBV4-1 to TRBJ2-7, with 7 positions matching TRBD1. The V gene's germline CDR1 is MGHRA and CDR2 YSYEKL. CDR3 length equals 16 residues. Trimming at V came to 1 base and at J to 1 base, leaving 7 bases not matched to a gene. The CDR3 loop is CASSQGTGTASYEQYF. The CDR3 DNA reads TGCGCCAGCAGCCAAGGTACCGGGACAGCATCCTACGAGCAGTACTTC.

V gene TRBV30 combines with J gene TRBJ1-2; 8 bases match TRBD1. The ends lost 8 bases at V and 2 bases at J; junction bases unmatched: 4. This CDR3 is 12 amino acids long. Germline CDR1 and CDR2: GTSNPN and SVGIG (reference sequence). CDR3 sequence: CARDRRNYGYTF. For the CDR3, the DNA is TGTGCCCGGGACAGGCGGAACTATGGCTACACCTTC.